Listed here are 19 T cell receptor beta chains from one sample, sequenced in a study of blood T cell repertoires in COVID-19. The data were produced by immunoSEQ multiplex PCR, yet TCRdb's version contains in-frame clones alone and is incomplete. The profile covers about 360,000 clones, with more than 85% appearing a single time and over 2.5% taken by the ten largest. The sequencing input was peripheral blood. These TCRs come from a human donor in a cohort sampled during active COVID-19.

This chain uses TRBV20-1 with TRBJ2-2; D is perhaps TRBD2 (5 bases). Germline V lookup: CDR1 DFQATT, CDR2 SNEGSKA (reference sequence). The CDR3 runs to 15 residues. V was shortened by 3 bases and J by 1 base, with 12 bases between the two germline ends. In DNA form, the CDR3 reads TGCAGTGCTAGTTCCCGGGATCTGAACACCGGGGAGCTGTTTTTT. Translating it yields CSASSRDLNTGELFF.

In its sample, this clone was seen once. J is TRBJ2-3 and V is TRBV5-1, with no clear D. Trimming removed 1 base from V and 2 bases from J, with 2 bases in between. The CDR3 is 12 amino acids. Per germline, CDR1 SGHRS and CDR2 YFSETQ. The CDR3 reads CASSLLTDTQYF. In DNA form, the CDR3 reads TGCGCCAGCAGCTTGCTCACAGATACGCAGTATTTT.

The chain has TRBV30 and TRBJ1-1; 7 bases align to TRBD1. V lost 5 bases and J lost 5; bases outside the gene matches: 11. The CDR3 is 14 residues long. The germline gives CDR1 GTSNPN, CDR2 SVGIG (reference sequence). CDR3 amino acids: CAWGAEGARTEAFF. The CDR3 DNA reads as TGTGCCTGGGGAGCCGAGGGGGCGCGAACTGAAGCTTTCTTT.

V usage is TRBV30 and J usage is TRBJ2-7; 7 bases fit TRBD2. Germline CDR1 and CDR2: GTSNPN and SVGIG (reference sequence). The CDR3 is 14 amino acids. After removal of 4 bases from V and 5 bases from J, the junction contained 11 bases not matched to a gene. The CDR3 here is CAWTPGRENNEQYF. CDR3 nucleotide sequence: TGTGCCTGGACCCCGGGGCGGGAGAATAACGAGCAGTACTTC.

The chain employs TRBV18 and TRBJ1-1, with D perhaps TRBD1 (5 bases). The CDR3 is made up of 16 amino acids. Trimming left V 2 bases short and J 6 bases short, with 19 bases between. CDR1 and CDR2 from the germline V gene are KGHSH and LQKENI. The CDR3 bases are TGTGCCAGCTCACCAGAAGACGGCCCCGGGACTCCTGAAGCTTTCTTT. Encoded protein: CASSPEDGPGTPEAFF.

The sample holds a few counts of this clone. This chain links TRBV2 with TRBJ1-1; TRBD1 matches 10 bases. In germline, CDR1 is SNHLY, CDR2 FYNNEI. Unmatched junction bases numbered 13, after V lost 7 bases and J lost 5 bases. CDR3 length: 16 amino acids. This chain's CDR3 is CASIRDRGSTGTEAFF. The CDR3 DNA reads as TGTGCCAGCATACGGGACAGGGGATCGACGGGGACTGAAGCTTTCTTT.

DNA for the CDR3: TGTGCCAGCAGCTTAACACGGGACACTGAAGCTTTCTTT. Its translation: CASSLTRDTEAFF. The chain joins TRBV13 to TRBJ1-1; D not certain. The CDR3 totals 13 residues. V was cut by 2 bases and J by 3 bases, with 7 bases left in between. Germline V CDR1 and CDR2: PRHDT, FYEKMQ (reference sequence).

V is TRBV29-1 and J is TRBJ2-5; 7 bases map to TRBD1. The length of the CDR3 is 17 residues. Looked up from germline, CDR1 is SQVTM and CDR2 is ANQGSEA. The trim removed 0 bases at V and 1 base at J, leaving 11 bases unmatched. The CDR3: CSVEDLKGQNLQETQYF. The CDR3 DNA reads TGCAGCGTTGAAGATCTTAAGGGACAGAACCTCCAAGAGACCCAGTACTTC.

This chain connects TRBV11-3 to TRBJ2-5, with 8 bases aligning to TRBD1. CDR1 is SGHNT, CDR2 YENEEA, per germline. The CDR3 is 15 amino acids. Unmatched junction bases numbered 10, after V lost 5 bases and J lost 5 bases. DNA of the CDR3: TGTGCCAGCAGCCTAGGGCAGGGGGCGTGGGAGACCCAGTACTTC. It encodes CASSLGQGAWETQYF.

The rearrangement uses TRBV29-1 and TRBJ1-1; the D is unclear. Germline V gives CDR1 SQVTM, CDR2 ANQGSEA. V was clipped by 4 bases and J by 1 base, with 10 bases between them. The CDR3 consists of 13 residues. The CDR3 DNA sequence: TGCAGCGTTGGGTTGATGGCGAACACTGAAGCTTTCTTT. Translation gives CSVGLMANTEAFF.

The chain has TRBV19 and TRBJ2-1; 11 bases are shared with TRBD2. CDR1 LNHDA and CDR2 SQIVND come from the germline V gene (reference sequence). The length of the CDR3 is 14 residues. V lost 6 bases and J lost 9; bases outside the gene matches: 7. The CDR3 loop reads CASRKLAGGVEQFF. CDR3 in DNA: TGTGCCAGTAGAAAGCTAGCGGGGGGTGTTGAGCAGTTCTTC.

The V gene is TRBV3-1 (or the pseudogene TRBV3-2), the J gene TRBJ2-1; 15 bases are a match to TRBD2. Per germline, CDR1 LGHDT and CDR2 YNNKEL (reference sequence). With 4 bases clipped from V and 0 bases from J, the junction kept 13 bases outside the gene matches. This CDR3 contains 21 residues. CDR3 in amino acids: CASSPKPGTSGRSLSYNEQFF. The CDR3 DNA reads as TGTGCCAGCAGCCCCAAACCGGGGACTAGCGGGAGGTCCCTCTCCTACAATGAGCAGTTCTTC.

This chain uses TRBV7-9 with TRBJ1-5; D gene ambiguous. Trimming cost V 3 bases and J 5 bases, with 14 bases left between them. This CDR3 comprises 15 residues. The germline CDR1 and CDR2 sequences are SEHNR and FQNEAQ (reference sequence). For the CDR3, the DNA is TGTGCCAGCAGCTTCGACGGAGGGAACCATCAGCCCCAGCATTTT. Residues: CASSFDGGNHQPQHF.

The V and J genes are TRBV6-5 and TRBJ2-2; 7 positions agree with TRBD1. The germline gives CDR1 MNHEY, CDR2 SVGAGI. CDR3 length equals 16 residues. V lost 4 bases, J lost 4 bases, and 9 bases stayed unmatched. CDR3 sequence (DNA): TGTGCCAGCAGTTTGGGCGACAGGGTTCCCACCGGGGAGCTGTTTTTT. Its protein product is CASSLGDRVPTGELFF.

This clone was counted a single time. The chain is built from TRBV11-2 and TRBJ2-5; D gene ambiguous. Trimming removed 5 bases from V and 4 bases from J, with 14 bases in between. Germline-derived CDR1 and CDR2 are SGHAT and FQNNGV. This CDR3 spans 14 amino acids. CDR3 loop: CASSLGSFRETQYF. The DNA of the CDR3 is TGTGCCAGCAGCCTGGGTAGCTTCCGAGAGACCCAGTACTTC.

The chain recombines TRBV9 with TRBJ1-6, with D perhaps matching TRBD1 (5 bases). This CDR3 spans 15 amino acids. From germline, CDR1 is SGDLS and CDR2 YYNGEE. The V gene lost 3 bases and the J gene lost 3 bases, with 10 bases spanning the gap. This CDR3 is CASSGGLSYNSPLHF. The CDR3 bases are TGTGCCAGCAGCGGGGGACTGAGCTATAATTCACCCCTCCACTTT. The whole variable domain, filled in from reference TRBV9 and TRBJ1-6, reads DSGVTQTPKHLITATGQRVTLRCSPRSGDLSVYWYQQSLDQGLQFLIQYYNGEERAKGNILERFSAQQFPDLHSELNLSSLELGDSALYFCASSGGLSYNSPLHFGNGTRLTVT.

This chain uses TRBV9 with TRBJ1-5; the D gene is possibly TRBD1 (5 bases). V was clipped by 0 bases and J by 7 bases, with 23 bases between them. The CDR3 totals 18 residues. The germline gives CDR1 SGDLS, CDR2 YYNGEE. The CDR3 is CASSVAPSRDFYNQPQHF. The CDR3 bases are TGTGCCAGCAGCGTAGCTCCGTCCCGGGACTTCTACAACCAGCCCCAGCATTTT.

V usage is TRBV24-1 and J usage is TRBJ2-3; D gene ambiguous. The length of the CDR3 is 13 residues. The germline V and J ends were trimmed by 0 bases and 7 bases, with 7 bases remaining between them. The germline gives CDR1 KGHDR, CDR2 SFDVKD. The CDR3 loop is CATSDLASNTQYF. CDR3 coding DNA: TGTGCCACCAGTGATTTGGCCAGTAATACGCAGTATTTT.

This chain joins TRBV24-1 and TRBJ1-2, with 7 nucleotides matching TRBD1. CDR1 is KGHDR, CDR2 SFDVKD, per germline. The CDR3 has 14 amino acids. V lost 4 bases, J lost 8 bases, and 9 bases stayed unmatched. CDR3 amino acids: CATSDPTGLVGYTF. CDR3 DNA: TGTGCCACCAGTGACCCGACAGGGTTAGTGGGCTACACCTTC.